The TCR beta chain under discussion was sequenced for a study of cytomegalovirus exposure and HLA in healthy donors. Study details: Across 300 to 400 genotyped donors, 81% landed in the Caucasian-associated ancestry cluster.

The PCR used 60 Vbeta and 13 Jbeta primers. The assay was immunoSEQ multiplex PCR, and TCRdb's table has in-frame clones only and misses some. The sample has more than 150,000 clones; about 90% are singletons. This clone was observed once. Its specificity is unknown. J lost 5 bases, V lost 7 bases, and 4 bases had no gene match. Germline V lookup: CDR1 PRHDT, CDR2 FYEKMQ (reference sequence). The CDR3 consists of 13 residues. Whole-study findings and limits: Accurate prediction of most subjects' HLA-A and HLA-B alleles from TCR beta sequences was reported. In a later analysis, compared with equally common non-associated chains, HLA-associated beta chains were more expanded.

This chain uses TRBV13 with TRBJ2-1; 8 bases match TRBD2. The TCR was taken from a girl in the first two years of life in good health and CMV-seronegative. The sequenced sample consisted of PBMCs. This CDR3 reads CASTGGANNEQFF. The DNA of the CDR3 is TGTGCCAGCACGGGGGGGGCTAACAATGAGCAGTTCTTC.